This TCR beta chain is from a study of regulatory dendritic cells for organ transplantation. The CDR3 sequence is 13 residues long. Germline CDR1 is SGHNT and CDR2 is YYREEE (reference sequence). V was trimmed by 7 bases and J by 4 bases, leaving 13 bases between them. Some clones are missing from TCRdb's copy, which holds only in-frame ones; the method was immunoSEQ multiplex PCR. This sample yields 34,000 or so clones, of which 85% to 90% are seen a single time; over 0.05% belongs to the top ten. CD4+ or CD8+ T cells were sorted as naive CD45RA+ or memory CD45RO+. Overall study findings and caveats: Alloreactive memory CD8+ T cell pools varied considerably between individuals. Regulatory dendritic cells appeared to expand memory CD8+ clones less than mature ones. Among resting subsets, memory CD8+ cells contained the most alloreactive clonotypes.

This clone appeared once. Its antigen is still unknown. The material sequenced was naive CD4+ T cells from blood. Subset here: CD45RA+ naive T cells. This sequence joins TRBV5-4 and TRBJ2-3; possible D gene TRBD1, 5 bases. This sequence was found in a human donor in good health. In nucleotides, the CDR3 is TGTGCCAGCGGTCAAAAGGGGCCAGATACGCAGTATTTT. Translation: CASGQKGPDTQYF.